This T cell receptor (beta chain) was recorded in a study of blood T cell repertoires in COVID-19. Some clones are missing from TCRdb's copy, which holds only in-frame ones; the method was immunoSEQ multiplex PCR. The sample holds about 420,000 clones, roughly 90% seen once. Trimming pared 7 bases from V and 7 bases from J, leaving 23 bases between. Germline loops: CDR1 SEHNR, CDR2 FQNEAQ (reference sequence). The CDR3 runs to 16 residues. Sequencing input: peripheral blood. V is TRBV7-9 and J is TRBJ2-1; D remains unclear. This sequence was found in a man aged 18 to 30 with COVID-19, enrolled during active disease. The CDR3 reads CASTEMLAIPGNEQFF. CDR3 sequence (DNA): TGTGCCAGCACCGAGATGTTGGCCATCCCGGGTAATGAGCAGTTCTTC.